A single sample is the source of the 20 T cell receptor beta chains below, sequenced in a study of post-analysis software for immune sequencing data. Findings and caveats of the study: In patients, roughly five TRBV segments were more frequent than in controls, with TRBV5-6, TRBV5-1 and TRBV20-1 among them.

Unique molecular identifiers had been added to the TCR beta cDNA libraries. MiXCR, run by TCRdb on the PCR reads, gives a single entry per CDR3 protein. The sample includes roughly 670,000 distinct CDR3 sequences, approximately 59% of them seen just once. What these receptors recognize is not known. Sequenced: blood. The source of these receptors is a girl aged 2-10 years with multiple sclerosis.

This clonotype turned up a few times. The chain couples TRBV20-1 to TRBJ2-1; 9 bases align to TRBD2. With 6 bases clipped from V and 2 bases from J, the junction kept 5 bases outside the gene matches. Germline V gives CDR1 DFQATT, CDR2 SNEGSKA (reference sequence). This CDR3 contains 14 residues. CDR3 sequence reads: CSAQGLAAYNEQFF. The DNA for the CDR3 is TGCAGTGCCCAGGGACTAGCAGCCTACAATGAGCAGTTCTTC.

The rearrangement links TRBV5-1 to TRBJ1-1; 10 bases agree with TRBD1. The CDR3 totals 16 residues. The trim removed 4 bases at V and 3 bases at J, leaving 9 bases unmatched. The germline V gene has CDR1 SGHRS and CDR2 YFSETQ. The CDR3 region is CASSPGQGGRDTEAFF. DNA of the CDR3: TGCGCCAGCAGCCCAGGACAGGGGGGGCGCGACACTGAAGCTTTCTTT.

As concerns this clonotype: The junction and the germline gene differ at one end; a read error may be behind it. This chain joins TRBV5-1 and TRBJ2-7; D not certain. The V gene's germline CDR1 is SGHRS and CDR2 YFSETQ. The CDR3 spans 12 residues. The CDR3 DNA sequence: TGCGCCAGCAGCGAGGACGGTTACGAGCGGTACTTC. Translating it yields CASSEDGYERYF.

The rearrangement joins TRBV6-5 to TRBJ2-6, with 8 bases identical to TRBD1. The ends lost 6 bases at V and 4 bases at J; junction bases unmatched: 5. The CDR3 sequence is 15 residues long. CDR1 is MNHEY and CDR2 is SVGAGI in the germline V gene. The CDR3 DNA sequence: TGTGCCAGCAGGCCAGGGGGCGGCGGGGCCAACGTCCTGACTTTC. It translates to CASRPGGGGANVLTF.

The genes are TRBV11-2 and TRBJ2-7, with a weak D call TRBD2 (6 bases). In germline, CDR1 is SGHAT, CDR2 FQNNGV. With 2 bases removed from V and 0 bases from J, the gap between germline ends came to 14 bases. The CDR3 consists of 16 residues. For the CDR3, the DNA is TGTGCCAGCAGCTTATCCCACTCTAGCGTCTCCTACGAGCAGTACTTC. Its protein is CASSLSHSSVSYEQYF.

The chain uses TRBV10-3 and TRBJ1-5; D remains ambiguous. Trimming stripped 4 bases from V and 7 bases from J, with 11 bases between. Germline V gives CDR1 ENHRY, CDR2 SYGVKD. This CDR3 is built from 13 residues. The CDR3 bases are TGTGCCATCAGTGGGGCGGAGGAGCAGCCCCAGCATTTT. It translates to CAISGAEEQPQHF.

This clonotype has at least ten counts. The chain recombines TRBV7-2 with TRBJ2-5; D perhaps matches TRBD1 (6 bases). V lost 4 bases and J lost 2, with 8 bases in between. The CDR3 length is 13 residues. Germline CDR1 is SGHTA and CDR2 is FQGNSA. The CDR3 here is CASSWGLQETQYF. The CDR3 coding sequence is TGTGCCAGCAGCTGGGGGCTTCAAGAGACCCAGTACTTC.

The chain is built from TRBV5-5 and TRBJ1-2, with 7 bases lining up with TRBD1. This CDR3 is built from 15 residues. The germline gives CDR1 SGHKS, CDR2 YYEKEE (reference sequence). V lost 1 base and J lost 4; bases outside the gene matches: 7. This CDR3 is CASSLSPTGSYGYTF. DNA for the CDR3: TGTGCCAGCAGCTTGTCCCCGACAGGGAGCTATGGCTACACCTTC.

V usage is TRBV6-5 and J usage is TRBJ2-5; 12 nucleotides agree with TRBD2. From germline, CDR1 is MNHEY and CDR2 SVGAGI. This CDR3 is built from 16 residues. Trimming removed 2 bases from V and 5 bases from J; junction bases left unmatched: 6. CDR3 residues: CASSYRGLAGTETQYF. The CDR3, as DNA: TGTGCCAGCAGTTACCGCGGACTAGCGGGGACCGAGACCCAGTACTTC.

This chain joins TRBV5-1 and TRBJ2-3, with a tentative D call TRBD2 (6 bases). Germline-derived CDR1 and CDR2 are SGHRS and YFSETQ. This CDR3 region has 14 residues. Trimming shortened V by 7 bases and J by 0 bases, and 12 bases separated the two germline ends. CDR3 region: CASCTGTSTDTQYF. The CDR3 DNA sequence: TGCGCCAGCTGCACCGGGACTAGCACAGATACGCAGTATTTT.

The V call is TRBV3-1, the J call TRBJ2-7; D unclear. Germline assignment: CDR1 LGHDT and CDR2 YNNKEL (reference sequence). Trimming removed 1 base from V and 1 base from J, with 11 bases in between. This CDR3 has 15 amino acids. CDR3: CASSQGTELSYEQYF. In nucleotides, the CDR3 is TGTGCCAGCAGCCAAGGGACGGAGCTTTCCTACGAGCAGTACTTC.

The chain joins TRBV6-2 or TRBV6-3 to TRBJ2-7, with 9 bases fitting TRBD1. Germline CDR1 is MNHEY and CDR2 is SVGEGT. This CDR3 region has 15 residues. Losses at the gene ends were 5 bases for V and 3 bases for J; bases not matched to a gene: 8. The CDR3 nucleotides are TGTGCCAGCAGTGGATCCGGGACAGGGATCTACGAGCAGTACTTC. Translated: CASSGSGTGIYEQYF.

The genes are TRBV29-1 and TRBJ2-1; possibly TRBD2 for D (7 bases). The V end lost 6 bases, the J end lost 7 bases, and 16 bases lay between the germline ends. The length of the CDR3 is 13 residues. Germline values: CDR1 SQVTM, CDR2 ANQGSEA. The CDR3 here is CSVGAGEVNEQFF. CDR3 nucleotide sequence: TGCAGCGTGGGGGCGGGAGAGGTGAATGAGCAGTTCTTC.

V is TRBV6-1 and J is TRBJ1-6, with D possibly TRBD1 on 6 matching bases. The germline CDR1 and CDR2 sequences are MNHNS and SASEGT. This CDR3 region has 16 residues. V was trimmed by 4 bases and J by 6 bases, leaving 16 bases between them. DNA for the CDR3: TGTGCCAGCAGTGGGAACAGGGAACCCCTTAATTCACCCCTCCACTTT. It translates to CASSGNREPLNSPLHF.

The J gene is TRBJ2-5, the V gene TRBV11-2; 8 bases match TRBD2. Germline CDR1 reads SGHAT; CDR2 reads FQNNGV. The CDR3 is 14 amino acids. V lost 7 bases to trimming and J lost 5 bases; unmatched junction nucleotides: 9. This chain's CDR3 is CASNAFREGETQYF. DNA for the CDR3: TGTGCCAGCAACGCCTTTCGGGAGGGGGAGACCCAGTACTTC.

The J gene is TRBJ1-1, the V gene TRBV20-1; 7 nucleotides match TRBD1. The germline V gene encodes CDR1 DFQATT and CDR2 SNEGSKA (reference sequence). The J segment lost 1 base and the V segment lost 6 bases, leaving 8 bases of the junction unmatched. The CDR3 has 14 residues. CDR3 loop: CSARGDGPNTEAFF. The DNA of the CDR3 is TGCAGTGCCAGGGGGGACGGTCCGAACACTGAAGCTTTCTTT.

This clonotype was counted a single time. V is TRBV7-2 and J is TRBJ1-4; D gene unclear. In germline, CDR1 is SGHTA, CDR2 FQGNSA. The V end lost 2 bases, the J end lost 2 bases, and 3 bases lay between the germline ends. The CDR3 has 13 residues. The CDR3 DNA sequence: TGTGCCAGCAGCTTACGGACTAATGAAAAACTGTTTTTT. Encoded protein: CASSLRTNEKLFF.

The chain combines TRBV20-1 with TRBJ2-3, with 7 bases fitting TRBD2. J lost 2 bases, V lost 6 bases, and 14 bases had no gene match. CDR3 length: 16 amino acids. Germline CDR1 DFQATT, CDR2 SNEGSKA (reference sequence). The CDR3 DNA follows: TGCAGTGCCGCCTCTCGGCTAGCGGTCTTCACAGATACGCAGTATTTT. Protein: CSAASRLAVFTDTQYF.

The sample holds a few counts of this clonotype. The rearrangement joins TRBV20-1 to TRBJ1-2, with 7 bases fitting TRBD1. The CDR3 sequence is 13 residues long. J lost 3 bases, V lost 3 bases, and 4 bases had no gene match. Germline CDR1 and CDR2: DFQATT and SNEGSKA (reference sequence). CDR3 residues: CSARAGTDYGYTF. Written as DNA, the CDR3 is TGCAGTGCTAGGGCCGGGACAGACTATGGCTACACCTTC.

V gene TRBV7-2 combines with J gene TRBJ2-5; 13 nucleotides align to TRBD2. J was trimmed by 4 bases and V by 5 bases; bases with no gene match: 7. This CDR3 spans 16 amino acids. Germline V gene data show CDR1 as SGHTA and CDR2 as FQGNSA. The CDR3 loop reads CASSPPGLAGRETQYF. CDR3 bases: TGTGCCAGCAGCCCTCCGGGACTAGCGGGGAGAGAGACCCAGTACTTC.